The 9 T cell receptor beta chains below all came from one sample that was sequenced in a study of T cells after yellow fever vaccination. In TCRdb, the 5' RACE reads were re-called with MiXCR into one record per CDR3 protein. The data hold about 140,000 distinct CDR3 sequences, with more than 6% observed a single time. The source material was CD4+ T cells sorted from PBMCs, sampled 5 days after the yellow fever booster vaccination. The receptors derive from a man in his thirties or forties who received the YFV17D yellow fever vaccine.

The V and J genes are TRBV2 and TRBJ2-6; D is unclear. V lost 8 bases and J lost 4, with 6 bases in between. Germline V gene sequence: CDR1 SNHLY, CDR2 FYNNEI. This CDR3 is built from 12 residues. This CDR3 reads CASHLGANVLTF. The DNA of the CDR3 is TGTGCCAGCCATTTAGGGGCCAACGTCCTGACTTTC.

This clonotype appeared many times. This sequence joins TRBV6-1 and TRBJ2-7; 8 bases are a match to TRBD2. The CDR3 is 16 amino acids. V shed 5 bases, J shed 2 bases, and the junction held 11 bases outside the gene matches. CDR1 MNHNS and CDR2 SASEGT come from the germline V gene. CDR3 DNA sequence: TGTGCCAGCAGTCAACCCCCTGGGACTAGTGCCTACGAGCAGTACTTC. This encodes CASSQPPGTSAYEQYF.

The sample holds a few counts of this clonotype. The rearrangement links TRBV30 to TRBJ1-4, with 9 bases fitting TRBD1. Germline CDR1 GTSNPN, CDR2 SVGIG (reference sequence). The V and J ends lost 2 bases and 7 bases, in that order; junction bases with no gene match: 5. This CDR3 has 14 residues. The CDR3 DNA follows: TGTGCCTGGAGTACAGGGGGCGCAGCTGAAAAACTGTTTTTT. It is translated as CAWSTGGAAEKLFF.

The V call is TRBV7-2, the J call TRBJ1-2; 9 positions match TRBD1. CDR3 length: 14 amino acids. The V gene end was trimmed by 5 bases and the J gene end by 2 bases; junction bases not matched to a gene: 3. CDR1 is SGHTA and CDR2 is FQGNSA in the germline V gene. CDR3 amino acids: CASSATGGNYGYTF. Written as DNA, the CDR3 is TGTGCCAGCAGCGCTACAGGGGGCAACTATGGCTACACCTTC.

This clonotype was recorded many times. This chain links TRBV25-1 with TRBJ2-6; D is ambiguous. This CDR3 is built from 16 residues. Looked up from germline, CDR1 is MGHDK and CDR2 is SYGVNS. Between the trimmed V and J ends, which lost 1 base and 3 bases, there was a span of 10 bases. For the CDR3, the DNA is TGTGCCAGCAGTGAATTCGGAAGTAGTGGGGCCAACGTCCTGACTTTC. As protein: CASSEFGSSGANVLTF.

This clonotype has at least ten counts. CDR3 sequence (DNA): TGTGCCAGCACCCCATGGGCGCATAACAATGAGCAGTTCTTC. It yields the protein CASTPWAHNNEQFF. The V and J genes are TRBV7-8 and TRBJ2-1; D gene ambiguous. The CDR3 sequence is 14 residues long. V lost 7 bases, J lost 5 bases, and 15 bases lay in between. Germline lookup yields CDR1 SGHVS and CDR2 FQNEAQ.

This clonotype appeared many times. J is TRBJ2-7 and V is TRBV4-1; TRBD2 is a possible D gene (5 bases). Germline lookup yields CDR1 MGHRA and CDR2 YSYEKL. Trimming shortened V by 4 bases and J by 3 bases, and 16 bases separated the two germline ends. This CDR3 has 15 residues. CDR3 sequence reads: CASSPGLSTNYEQYF. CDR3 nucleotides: TGCGCCAGCAGCCCTGGACTGTCCACTAACTACGAGCAGTACTTC.

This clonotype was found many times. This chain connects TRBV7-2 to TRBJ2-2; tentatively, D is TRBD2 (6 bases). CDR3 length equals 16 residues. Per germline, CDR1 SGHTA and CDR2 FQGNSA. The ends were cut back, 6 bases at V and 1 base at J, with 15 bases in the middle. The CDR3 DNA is TGTGCCAGCAGTCCTCCGGGACTTAGGAACACCGGGGAGCTGTTTTTT. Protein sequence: CASSPPGLRNTGELFF.

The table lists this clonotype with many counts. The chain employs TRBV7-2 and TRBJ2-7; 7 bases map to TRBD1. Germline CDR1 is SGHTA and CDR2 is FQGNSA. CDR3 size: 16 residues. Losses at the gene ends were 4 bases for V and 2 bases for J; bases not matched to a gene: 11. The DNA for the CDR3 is TGTGCCAGCAGCTCTCTGGGACAGACCCTAACCTACGAGCAGTACTTC. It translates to CASSSLGQTLTYEQYF.